This T cell receptor beta chain was sequenced in a study of CD8 T cells in ankylosing spondylitis. TCR beta libraries were made by quantitative 5'-RACE with molecular barcodes. Each CDR3 protein gets one entry after TCRdb re-called the 5' RACE reads with MiXCR. The sample has almost 400,000 distinct CDR3 sequences, around 24% seen once. About this clonotype itself: Its antigen remains unidentified.

The CDR3 sequence is 18 residues long. V dropped 0 bases and J dropped 3; count of bases not matched to a gene: 8. Germline V lookup: CDR1 SGHRS, CDR2 YFSETQ. Regarding the study as a whole: Disease-linked clones reportedly showed significant enrichment in matched ankylosing spondylitis synovial fluid. A TCR beta motif made of eight highly homologous variants seemed typical of ankylosing spondylitis blood. Earlier studies detected some motif variants in reactive arthritis synovial fluid and blood.

The specimen sequenced was blood, either unsorted or a sorted T cell fraction (not recorded which). This sequence was found in a male donor with ankylosing spondylitis. V and J are TRBV5-1 and TRBJ2-2; 10 bases are a match to TRBD2. In nucleotides, the CDR3 is TGCGCCAGCAGCTTGGTGGCTAGCGGGAGTCGGGACACCGGGGAGCTGTTTTTT. Protein: CASSLVASGSRDTGELFF.